This T cell receptor (beta chain) is drawn from a study of blood T cell repertoires in COVID-19. Libraries were prepared by immunoSEQ multiplex PCR; TCRdb keeps only in-frame clonotypes and omits some of them. Of around 130,000 clones in the sample, almost 85% were seen once. V was pared by 5 bases and J by 4 bases, with 11 bases between. Per the germline V gene, CDR1 is ENHRY and CDR2 is SYGVKD. This CDR3 is built from 13 residues. The clonotype was recovered from a woman aged 30 to 39 who had recovered from COVID-19. The rearrangement uses TRBV10-3 and TRBJ1-2, with D perhaps matching TRBD1 (5 bases). The specimen sequenced was peripheral blood. CDR3: CAISSDRSYGYTF. The DNA for the CDR3 is TGTGCCATCAGTTCCGACAGAAGCTATGGCTACACCTTC.